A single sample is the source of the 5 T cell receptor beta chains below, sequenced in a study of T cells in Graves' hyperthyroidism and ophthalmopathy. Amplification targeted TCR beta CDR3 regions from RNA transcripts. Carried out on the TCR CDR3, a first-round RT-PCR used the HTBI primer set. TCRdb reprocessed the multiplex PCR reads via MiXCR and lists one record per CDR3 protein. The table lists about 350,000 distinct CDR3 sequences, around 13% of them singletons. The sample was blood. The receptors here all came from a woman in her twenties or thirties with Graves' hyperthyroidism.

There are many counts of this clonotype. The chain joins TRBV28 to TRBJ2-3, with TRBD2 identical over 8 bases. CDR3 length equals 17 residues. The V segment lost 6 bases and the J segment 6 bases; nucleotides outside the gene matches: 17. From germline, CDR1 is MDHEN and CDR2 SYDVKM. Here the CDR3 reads CASRSYSLTGGGDTQYF. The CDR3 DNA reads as TGTGCCAGCAGATCCTACTCGCTAACGGGGGGGGGGGATACGCAGTATTTT.

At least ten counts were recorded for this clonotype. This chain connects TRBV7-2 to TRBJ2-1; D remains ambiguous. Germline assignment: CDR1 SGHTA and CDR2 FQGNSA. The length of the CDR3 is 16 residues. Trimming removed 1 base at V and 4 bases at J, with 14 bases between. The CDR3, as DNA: TGTGCCAGCAGCTTAGTGGCAGGTAAGGTGTACAATGAGCAGTTCTTC. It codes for CASSLVAGKVYNEQFF. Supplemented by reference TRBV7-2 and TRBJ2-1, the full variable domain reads GAGVSQSPSNKVTEKGKDVELRCDPISGHTALYWYRQSLGQGLEFLIYFQGNSAPDKSGLPSDRFSAERTGGSVSTLTIQRTQQEDSAVYLCASSLVAGKVYNEQFFGPGTRLTVL.

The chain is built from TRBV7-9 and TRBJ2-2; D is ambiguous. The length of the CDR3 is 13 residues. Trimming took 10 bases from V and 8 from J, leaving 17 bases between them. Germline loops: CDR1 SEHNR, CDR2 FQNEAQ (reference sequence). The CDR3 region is CATNGPVVGELFF. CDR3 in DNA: TGTGCCACCAACGGGCCGGTGGTGGGGGAGCTGTTTTTT.

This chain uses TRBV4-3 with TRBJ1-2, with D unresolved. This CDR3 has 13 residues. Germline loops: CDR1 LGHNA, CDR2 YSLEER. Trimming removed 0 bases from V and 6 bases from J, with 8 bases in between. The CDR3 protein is CASSQDLRNGYTF. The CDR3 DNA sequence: TGCGCCAGCAGCCAAGATCTCCGCAATGGCTACACCTTC.

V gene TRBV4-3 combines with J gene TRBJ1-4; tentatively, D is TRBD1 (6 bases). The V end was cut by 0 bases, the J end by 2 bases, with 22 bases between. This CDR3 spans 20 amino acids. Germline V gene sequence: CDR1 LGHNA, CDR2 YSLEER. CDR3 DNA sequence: TGCGCCAGCAGCCAAGATATAGGGCTGTCAGGGGCGGTGACTAATGAAAAACTGTTTTTT. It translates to CASSQDIGLSGAVTNEKLFF.